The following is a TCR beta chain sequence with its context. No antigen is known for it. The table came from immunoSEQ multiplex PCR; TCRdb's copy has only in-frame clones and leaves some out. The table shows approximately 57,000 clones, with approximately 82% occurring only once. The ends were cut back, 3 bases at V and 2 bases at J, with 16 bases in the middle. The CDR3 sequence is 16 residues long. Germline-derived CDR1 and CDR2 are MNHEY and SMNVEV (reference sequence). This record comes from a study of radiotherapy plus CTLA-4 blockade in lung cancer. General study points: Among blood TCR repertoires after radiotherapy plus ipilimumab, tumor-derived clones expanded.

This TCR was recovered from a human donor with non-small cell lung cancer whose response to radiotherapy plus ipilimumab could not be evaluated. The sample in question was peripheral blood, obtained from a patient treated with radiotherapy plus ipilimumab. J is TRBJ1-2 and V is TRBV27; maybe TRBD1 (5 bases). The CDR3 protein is CASSLEGPGYNYGYTF. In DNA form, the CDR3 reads TGTGCCAGCAGTTTGGAGGGTCCAGGGTACAACTATGGCTACACCTTC.